This is a list of T cell receptor beta chains from one sample in a study of T cells after posttransplantation cyclophosphamide. Data came from immunoSEQ multiplex PCR; TCRdb stores just in-frame clones and leaves some out. The sample carries about 21,000 clones, 75% to 90% recorded once. Sequences were derived from PBMCs, sampled approximately twelve months after allogeneic stem cell transplant with calcineurin inhibitor and methotrexate. The receptors here all came from a female patient aged 30 to 40 who received an allogeneic stem cell transplant from an unrelated donor, was CMV-positive, and had acute and chronic GVHD. Some of the T cells might come from the graft donor. Both conserved end residues are trimmed from each CDR3. A D gene is named only where the DNA matches it firmly.

>TRBV18|.
ASSPQTGTSGELF
>TRBV15|.
ATSRYSYNEQF
>TRBV6-1|.
ASGAVGSPLH
>TRBV6-6|TRBD2
ASSVAGEGTDTQY
>TRBV27|.
AISRSSYNEQF
>TRBV10-1|TRBD1
ASSESGQPDTEAF
>TRBV19|TRBD1
ASSRGQRGNEQF
>TRBV14|.
ASSQGGFGQF
>TRBV7-8|.
ASSRSNNEQF
>TRBV19|TRBD2
ASRGLAGSGELF
>TRBV30|.
ASAGGMNTEAF
>TRBV27|.
ASSFKGPTDTQY
>TRBV18|.
ASSPYDRSPFYT
>TRBV11-3|.
ASSLDRAASYNEQF
>TRBV6-1|TRBD2
ASSSQREEF
>TRBV5-8|.
ASSLGGGINQPQH
>TRBV29-1|TRBD2
SVIGLAGRAAKKGTQY
>TRBV7-2|.
ASSLGPSSYEQY
>TRBV9|TRBD2
ASSVAGGPGETQY
>TRBV9|TRBD1
ASSPLGQGDTEAF
>TRBV4-1|.
ASSQDLDNEQF
>TRBV7-8|.
ASSLQDSSYEQY
>TRBV7-9|.
ASHTPGNNSPLH
>TRBV19|TRBD2
ASSLHLAGAGYEQY
>TRBV7-9|.
ASSSLGTSTDTQY
>TRBV9|TRBD2
ASSTRTSSDTQY
>TRBV5-1|.
ASSLAGTNTGELF
>TRBV6-5|.
ASSASDRHYGYT
>TRBV4-2|TRBD1
ASSQEGQRSGNTIY
>TRBV2|TRBD2
ASSDPKTSGPSETQY
>TRBV5-4|.
ASSFRPTPDTEAF
>TRBV5-1|TRBD2
ASSLRLAGSDTQY